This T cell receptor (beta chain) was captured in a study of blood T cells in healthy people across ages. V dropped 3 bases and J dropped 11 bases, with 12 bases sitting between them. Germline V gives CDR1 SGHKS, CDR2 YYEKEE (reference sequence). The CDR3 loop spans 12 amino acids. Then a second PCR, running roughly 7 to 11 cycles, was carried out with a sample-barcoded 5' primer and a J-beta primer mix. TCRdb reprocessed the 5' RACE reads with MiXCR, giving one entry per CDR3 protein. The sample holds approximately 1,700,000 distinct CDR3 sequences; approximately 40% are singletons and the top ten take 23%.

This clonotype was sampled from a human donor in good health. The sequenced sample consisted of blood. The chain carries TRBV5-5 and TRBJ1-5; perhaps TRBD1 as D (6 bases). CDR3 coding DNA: TGTGCCAGCAGCTCCGGGACATCCACCCAGCATTTT. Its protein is CASSSGTSTQHF.